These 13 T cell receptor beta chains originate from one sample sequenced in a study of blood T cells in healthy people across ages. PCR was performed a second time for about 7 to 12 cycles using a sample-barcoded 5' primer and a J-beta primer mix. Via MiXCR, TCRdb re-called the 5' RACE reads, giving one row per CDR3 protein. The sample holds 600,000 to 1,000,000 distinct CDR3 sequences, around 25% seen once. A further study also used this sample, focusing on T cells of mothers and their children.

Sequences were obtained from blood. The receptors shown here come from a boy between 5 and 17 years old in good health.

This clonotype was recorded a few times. The CDR3 nucleotides are TGCGCCAGCAGCTTGGCCGAAGGGCCGGGGAATGAGCAGTTCTTC. Translated: CASSLAEGPGNEQFF. The chain is built from TRBV5-1 and TRBJ2-1; a weak D match, TRBD2 (5 bases). V was trimmed by 0 bases and J by 7 bases, leaving 14 bases between them. The CDR3 is 15 residues long. The germline V gene encodes CDR1 SGHRS and CDR2 YFSETQ.

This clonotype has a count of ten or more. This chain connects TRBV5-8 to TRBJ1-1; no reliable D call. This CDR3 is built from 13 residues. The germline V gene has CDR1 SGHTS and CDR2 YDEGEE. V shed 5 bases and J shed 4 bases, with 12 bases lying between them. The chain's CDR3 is CASSPRRVTEAFF. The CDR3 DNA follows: TGTGCCAGCAGTCCGCGGAGGGTCACTGAAGCTTTCTTT.

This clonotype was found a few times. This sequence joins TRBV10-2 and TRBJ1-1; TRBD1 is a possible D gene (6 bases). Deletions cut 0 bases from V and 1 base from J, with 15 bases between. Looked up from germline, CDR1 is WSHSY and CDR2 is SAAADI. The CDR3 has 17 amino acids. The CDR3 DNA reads TGCGCCAGCAGTGAGTCGATAGGGGGAGGGACGAACACTGAAGCTTTCTTT. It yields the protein CASSESIGGGTNTEAFF.

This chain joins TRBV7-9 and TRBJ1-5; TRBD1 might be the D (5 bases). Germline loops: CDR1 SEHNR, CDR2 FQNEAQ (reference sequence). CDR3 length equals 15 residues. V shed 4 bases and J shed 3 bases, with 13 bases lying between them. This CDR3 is CASSSHTGTNQPQHF. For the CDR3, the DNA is TGTGCCAGCAGCTCACACACAGGTACCAATCAGCCCCAGCATTTT.

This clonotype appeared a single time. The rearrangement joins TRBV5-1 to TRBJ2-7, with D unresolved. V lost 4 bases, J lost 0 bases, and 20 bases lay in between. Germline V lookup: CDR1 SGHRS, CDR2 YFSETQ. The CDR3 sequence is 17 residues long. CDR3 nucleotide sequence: TGCGCCAGCAGCGTAAACGCCGGGCACTCGAGCTCCTACGAGCAGTACTTC. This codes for CASSVNAGHSSSYEQYF.

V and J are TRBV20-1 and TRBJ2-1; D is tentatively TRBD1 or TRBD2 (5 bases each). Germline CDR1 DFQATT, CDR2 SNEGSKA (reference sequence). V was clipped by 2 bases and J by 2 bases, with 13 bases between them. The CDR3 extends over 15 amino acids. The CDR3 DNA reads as TGCAGTGCTAGACCGCCGGGGCCTACCTACAATGAGCAGTTCTTC. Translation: CSARPPGPTYNEQFF.

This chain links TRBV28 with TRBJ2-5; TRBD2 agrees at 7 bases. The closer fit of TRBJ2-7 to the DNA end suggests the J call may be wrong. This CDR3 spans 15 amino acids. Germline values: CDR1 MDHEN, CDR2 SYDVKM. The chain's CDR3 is CASSLFWAGVNEQYF. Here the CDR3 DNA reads TGTGCCAGCAGCCTCTTCTGGGCGGGAGTCAACGAGCAGTACTTC.

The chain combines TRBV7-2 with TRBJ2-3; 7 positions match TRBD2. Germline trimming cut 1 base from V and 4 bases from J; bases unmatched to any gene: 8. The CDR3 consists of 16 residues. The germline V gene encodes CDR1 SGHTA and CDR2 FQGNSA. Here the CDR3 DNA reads TGTGCCAGCAGCTTAGGAAGCGGGAAGGCTGCAGATACGCAGTATTTT. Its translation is CASSLGSGKAADTQYF. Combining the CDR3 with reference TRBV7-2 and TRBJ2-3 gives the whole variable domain GAGVSQSPSNKVTEKGKDVELRCDPISGHTALYWYRQSLGQGLEFLIYFQGNSAPDKSGLPSDRFSAERTGGSVSTLTIQRTQQEDSAVYLCASSLGSGKAADTQYFGPGTRLTVL.

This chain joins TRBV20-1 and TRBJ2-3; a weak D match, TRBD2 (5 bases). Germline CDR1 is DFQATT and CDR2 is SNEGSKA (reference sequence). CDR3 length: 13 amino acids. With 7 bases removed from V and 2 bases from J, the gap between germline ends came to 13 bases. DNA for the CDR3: TGCAGTGAAAGGAGGAGATTCACAGATACGCAGTATTTT. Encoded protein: CSERRRFTDTQYF.

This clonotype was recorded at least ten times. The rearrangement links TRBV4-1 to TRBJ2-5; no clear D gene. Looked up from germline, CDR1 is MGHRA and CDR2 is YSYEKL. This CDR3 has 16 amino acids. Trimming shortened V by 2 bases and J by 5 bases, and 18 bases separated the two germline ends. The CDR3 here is CASSQPTEGHRETQYF. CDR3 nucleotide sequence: TGCGCCAGCAGCCAACCGACGGAAGGCCACCGGGAGACCCAGTACTTC.

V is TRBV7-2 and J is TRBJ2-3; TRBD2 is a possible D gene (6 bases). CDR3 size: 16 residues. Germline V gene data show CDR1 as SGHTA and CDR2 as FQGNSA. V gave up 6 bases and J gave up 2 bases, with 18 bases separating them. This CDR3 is CASSAGRGGFTDTQYF. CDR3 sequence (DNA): TGTGCCAGCAGTGCGGGACGGGGCGGGTTCACAGATACGCAGTATTTT.

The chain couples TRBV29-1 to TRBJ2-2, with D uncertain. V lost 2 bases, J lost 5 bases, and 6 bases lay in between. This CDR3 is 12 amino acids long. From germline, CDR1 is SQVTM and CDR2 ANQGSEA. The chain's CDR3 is CSVELWTGELFF. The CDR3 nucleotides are TGCAGCGTTGAACTGTGGACCGGGGAGCTGTTTTTT.

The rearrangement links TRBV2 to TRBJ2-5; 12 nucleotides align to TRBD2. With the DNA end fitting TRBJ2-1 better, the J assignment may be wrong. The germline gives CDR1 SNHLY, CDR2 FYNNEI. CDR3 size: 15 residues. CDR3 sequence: CASRALAGGGNEQFF. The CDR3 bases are TGTGCCAGCAGGGCGCTAGCGGGAGGGGGCAATGAGCAGTTCTTC.